These 32 T cell receptor beta chains were all obtained from the same sample, sequenced in a study of cytomegalovirus exposure and HLA in healthy donors. PCR was performed using 60 Vbeta and 13 Jbeta primers. Profiling relied on immunoSEQ multiplex PCR, and the TCRdb table lists in-frame clones only, not all of them. This listing includes approximately 100,000 clones. The specimen sequenced was PBMCs. Source of these receptors: a man over 45 in good health and CMV-seronegative.

The V gene is TRBV12-5, the J gene TRBJ2-1; 7 nucleotides match TRBD2. Unmatched junction bases numbered 4, after V lost 0 bases and J lost 8 bases. The CDR3 is 14 amino acids. CDR1 LGHNT and CDR2 FRNRAP come from the germline V gene. CDR3 region: CASGLVSGGYEQFF. CDR3 sequence (DNA): TGTGCTAGTGGTTTGGTTTCGGGAGGATATGAGCAGTTCTTC. Using reference TRBV12-5 and TRBJ2-1 for the parts outside the CDR3, the full variable domain is DARVTQTPRHKVTEMGQEVTMRCQPILGHNTVFWYRQTMMQGLELLAYFRNRAPLDDSGMPKDRFSAEMPDATLATLKIQPSEPRDSAVYFCASGLVSGGYEQFFGPGTRLTVL.

The chain employs TRBV5-6 and TRBJ2-1; 7 bases agree with TRBD1. Germline CDR1 reads SGHDT; CDR2 reads YYEEEE. Trimming removed 4 bases from V and 13 bases from J; junction bases left unmatched: 11. This CDR3 region has 13 residues. This chain's CDR3 is CASSLTGRAIQFF. DNA of the CDR3: TGTGCCAGCAGCCTGACAGGGCGCGCTATCCAGTTCTTC. The full variable domain, in which reference TRBV5-6 and TRBJ2-1 provide the parts outside the CDR3, is DAGVTQSPTHLIKTRGQQVTLRCSPKSGHDTVSWYQQALGQGPQFIFQYYEEEERQRGNFPDRFSGHQFPNYSSELNVNALLLGDSALYLCASSLTGRAIQFFGPGTRLTVL.

The chain links TRBV5-1 to TRBJ1-2; TRBD1 agrees at 8 bases. CDR3 length equals 13 residues. Germline V gene sequence: CDR1 SGHRS, CDR2 YFSETQ. V trimming: 4 bases; J trimming: 5 bases; junction bases outside the gene matches: 4. CDR3 protein: CASSTGQVYGYTF. The CDR3 region has the DNA TGCGCCAGCAGCACGGGACAGGTGTATGGCTACACCTTC.

The chain combines TRBV5-1 with TRBJ2-2; 9 positions agree with TRBD1. After removal of 0 bases from V and 5 bases from J, the junction contained 5 bases not matched to a gene. The CDR3 spans 16 residues. The germline gives CDR1 SGHRS, CDR2 YFSETQ. CDR3 residues: CASSLGTGGRTGELFF. Written as DNA, the CDR3 is TGCGCCAGCAGCTTGGGAACAGGGGGCAGAACCGGGGAGCTGTTTTTT.

The V gene is TRBV14, the J gene TRBJ1-1; no definite D call. The germline V gene encodes CDR1 SGHDN and CDR2 FVKESK. The CDR3 totals 11 residues. V dropped 4 bases and J dropped 8 bases, with 8 bases sitting between them. The CDR3 region has the DNA TGTGCCAGCAGCCGAGGGTCCGAAGCTTTCTTT. Its protein product is CASSRGSEAFF.

V gene TRBV27 combines with J gene TRBJ1-1; D uncertain. The CDR3 has 11 amino acids. V was cut by 7 bases and J by 4 bases, with 7 bases left in between. The germline V gene has CDR1 MNHEY and CDR2 SMNVEV (reference sequence). The CDR3 DNA follows: TGTGCCAGCACTAGGAGCACTGAAGCTTTCTTT. Encoded protein: CASTRSTEAFF.

V gene TRBV12-5 combines with J gene TRBJ2-3; 10 bases fit TRBD1. V was pared by 6 bases and J by 1 base, with 4 bases of the junction left unmatched. This CDR3 region has 15 residues. Germline values: CDR1 LGHNT, CDR2 FRNRAP. CDR3 DNA: TGTGCTAGTGGCGCCGGGACAGGGGGCACAGATACGCAGTATTTT. It encodes CASGAGTGGTDTQYF.

With respect to this clone: This CDR3 is also generated by other DNA sequences in the sample. The chain links TRBV6-5 to TRBJ1-4, with 7 bases aligning to TRBD1. The germline gives CDR1 MNHEY, CDR2 SVGAGI. This CDR3 comprises 14 residues. V lost 4 bases to trimming and J lost 6 bases; unmatched junction nucleotides: 5. This chain's CDR3 is CASSSQGVDEKLFF. As DNA, the CDR3 is TGTGCCAGCAGTTCTCAGGGGGTGGATGAAAAACTGTTTTTT.

V is TRBV10-3 and J is TRBJ1-1; weak D call: TRBD1 (6 bases). The V and J ends lost 5 bases and 1 base respectively, with 8 bases between them. The germline CDR1 and CDR2 sequences are ENHRY and SYGVKD. This CDR3 has 13 residues. The CDR3 reads CAISRQENTEAFF. The CDR3 nucleotides are TGTGCCATCAGTAGACAGGAGAACACTGAAGCTTTCTTT.

The chain joins TRBV7-2 to TRBJ1-2; maybe TRBD1 (5 bases). Germline lookup yields CDR1 SGHTA and CDR2 FQGNSA. Trimming pared 4 bases from V and 4 bases from J, leaving 10 bases between. The CDR3 runs 13 residues. The CDR3 sequence: CASSSRQPYGYTF. The CDR3 bases are TGTGCCAGCAGCTCAAGACAGCCCTATGGCTACACCTTC.

The chain employs TRBV6-5 and TRBJ1-6; 8 nucleotides line up with TRBD1. This CDR3 is built from 15 residues. J lost 6 bases, V lost 8 bases, and 9 bases had no gene match. Germline V gene data show CDR1 as MNHEY and CDR2 as SVGAGI. CDR3 amino acids: CASGFGQGGNSPLHF. CDR3 in DNA: TGTGCCAGCGGATTCGGACAGGGTGGTAATTCACCCCTCCACTTT.

The chain links TRBV4-2 to TRBJ2-5; a possible D gene is TRBD2 (5 bases). This CDR3 has 17 amino acids. From germline, CDR1 is LGHNA and CDR2 YNFKEQ. V lost 1 base and J lost 7, with 22 bases in between. The CDR3 here is CASSQASIGLYEGTQYF. Written as DNA, the CDR3 is TGTGCCAGCAGCCAAGCAAGTATCGGTCTTTATGAGGGGACCCAGTACTTC.

The chain combines TRBV6-5 with TRBJ2-7; TRBD2 agrees at 10 bases. V was pared by 2 bases and J by 2 bases, with 6 bases of the junction left unmatched. There are 16 residues in the CDR3. Germline-derived CDR1 and CDR2 are MNHEY and SVGAGI. DNA for the CDR3: TGTGCCAGCAGTTACGGGACTAGCGATCCCACCTACGAGCAGTACTTC. Protein sequence: CASSYGTSDPTYEQYF.

V gene TRBV7-2 combines with J gene TRBJ2-7, with TRBD2 matching over 8 bases. The CDR3 has 15 amino acids. The V gene end was trimmed by 4 bases and the J gene end by 0 bases; junction bases not matched to a gene: 5. Germline-derived CDR1 and CDR2 are SGHTA and FQGNSA. The CDR3 bases are TGTGCCAGCAGCTCGGCGGGGGGTAGCTCCTACGAGCAGTACTTC. It specifies CASSSAGGSSYEQYF.

The chain links TRBV18 to TRBJ2-5; TRBD2 matches at 8 bases. The CDR3 length is 16 residues. The V and J ends lost 0 bases and 4 bases, in that order; junction bases with no gene match: 7. Germline V gene lookup returns CDR1 KGHSH and CDR2 LQKENI. The CDR3 here is CASSPPASGGVETQYF. DNA for the CDR3: TGTGCCAGCTCACCACCGGCGTCGGGGGGGGTAGAGACCCAGTACTTC.

The V gene is TRBV10-3, the J gene TRBJ2-7; 10 positions match TRBD2. The CDR3 is 16 amino acids. Germline lookup yields CDR1 ENHRY and CDR2 SYGVKD. The trim removed 4 bases at V and 3 bases at J, leaving 9 bases unmatched. Here the CDR3 reads CAISGRLAGDNYEQYF. The CDR3 DNA is TGTGCCATCAGTGGGCGCCTAGCGGGAGACAACTACGAGCAGTACTTC.

The chain uses TRBV2 and TRBJ2-1, with a tentative D call TRBD1 (6 bases). Trimming cost V 4 bases and J 2 bases, with 12 bases left between them. The CDR3 runs 15 residues. CDR1 is SNHLY, CDR2 FYNNEI, per germline. The CDR3 nucleotides are TGTGCCAGCAGTGTCCGACAGGCGACCTACAATGAGCAGTTCTTC. This encodes CASSVRQATYNEQFF.

The chain recombines TRBV15 with TRBJ1-3; no clear D. CDR1 is LNHNV, CDR2 YYDKDF, per germline (reference sequence). The CDR3 has 14 amino acids. Trimming pared 0 bases from V and 4 bases from J, leaving 7 bases between. The CDR3 DNA follows: TGTGCCACCAGCAGAGACCCAGCGGGAAACACCATATATTTT. Its protein is CATSRDPAGNTIYF.

The chain links TRBV11-2 to TRBJ1-1, with no clear D. CDR1 and CDR2 from the germline V gene are SGHAT and FQNNGV. Trimming took 5 bases from V and 4 from J, leaving 17 bases between them. The CDR3 runs to 15 residues. Here the CDR3 reads CASSPRTGLSTEAFF. For the CDR3, the DNA is TGTGCCAGCAGCCCGAGGACGGGGTTGTCCACTGAAGCTTTCTTT.

The rearrangement links TRBV25-1 to TRBJ2-1, with D perhaps TRBD2 (5 bases). The CDR3 totals 15 residues. Germline V lookup: CDR1 MGHDK, CDR2 SYGVNS. The V gene lost 4 bases and the J gene lost 7 bases, with 17 bases spanning the gap. CDR3 amino acids: CASSAPAGLSNEQFF. CDR3 sequence (DNA): TGTGCCAGCAGTGCCCCCGCGGGCCTTAGTAATGAGCAGTTCTTC. The whole variable domain, filled in from reference TRBV25-1 and TRBJ2-1, reads EADIYQTPRYLVIGTGKKITLECSQTMGHDKMYWYQQDPGMELHLIHYSYGVNSTEKGDLSSESTVSRIRTEHFPLTLESARPSHTSQYLCASSAPAGLSNEQFFGPGTRLTVL.

V and J are TRBV5-1 and TRBJ2-1; 12 bases match TRBD1. CDR3 length equals 18 residues. Losses at the gene ends were 0 bases for V and 10 bases for J; bases not matched to a gene: 14. Germline V gene data show CDR1 as SGHRS and CDR2 as YFSETQ. CDR3: CASSLEGPGTGGAGEQFF. In DNA, the CDR3 is TGCGCCAGCAGCTTGGAGGGACCCGGGACAGGGGGCGCCGGCGAGCAGTTCTTC.

V gene TRBV6-5 combines with J gene TRBJ2-7, with D tentatively TRBD1 (5 bases). Trimming stripped 6 bases from V and 0 bases from J, with 9 bases between. Germline CDR1 reads MNHEY; CDR2 reads SVGAGI. The CDR3 runs 13 residues. CDR3 region: CASRRQTSYEQYF. The CDR3 bases are TGTGCCAGCAGGAGACAGACCTCCTACGAGCAGTACTTC.

The CDR3 here is CASSQVGQGSYEQYF. CDR3 DNA: TGCGCCAGCAGCCAAGTGGGACAGGGCTCCTACGAGCAGTACTTC. The rearrangement uses TRBV4-1 and TRBJ2-7, with 9 bases that match TRBD1. The CDR3 extends over 15 amino acids. The germline V gene has CDR1 MGHRA and CDR2 YSYEKL. The ends lost 1 base at V and 0 bases at J; junction bases unmatched: 1.

This chain connects TRBV4-3 to TRBJ2-7; 7 bases agree with TRBD1. The CDR3 has 15 amino acids. The junction had 9 bases not matched to a gene; V was cut back by 0 bases and J by 7 bases. Germline lookup yields CDR1 LGHNA and CDR2 YSLEER. As DNA, the CDR3 is TGCGCCAGCAGCCAAGATCGAGGGCCAGGGGGAGAGCAGTACTTC. Amino acid sequence: CASSQDRGPGGEQYF.

This chain links TRBV10-3 with TRBJ1-1, with D possibly being TRBD1 (5 bases). This CDR3 region has 13 residues. Deletions cut 7 bases from V and 5 bases from J, with 14 bases between. CDR1 and CDR2 (germline): ENHRY, SYGVKD. CDR3 loop: CAIMESGGTEAFF. The CDR3 DNA follows: TGTGCCATCATGGAAAGTGGGGGGACTGAAGCTTTCTTT.

This rearrangement joins TRBV10-3 to TRBJ1-2, with D unresolved. The CDR3 loop spans 15 amino acids. CDR1 is ENHRY and CDR2 is SYGVKD in the germline V gene. Trimming left V 2 bases short and J 3 bases short, with 13 bases between. CDR3 bases: TGTGCCATCAGTGAGCCCCTGAGGGCAGACTATGGCTACACCTTC. Translation: CAISEPLRADYGYTF.

This rearrangement joins TRBV7-8 to TRBJ1-6; D is ambiguous. The CDR3 spans 15 residues. The germline V and J ends were trimmed by 4 bases and 14 bases, with 21 bases remaining between them. Germline values: CDR1 SGHVS, CDR2 FQNEAQ. CDR3 DNA sequence: TGTGCCAGCAGCTCCAGAGCCCGATCCCCGCTAGCCCTCCACTTT. Amino acids: CASSSRARSPLALHF.

The V and J genes are TRBV19 and TRBJ2-2; 9 positions agree with TRBD1. CDR1 LNHDA and CDR2 SQIVND come from the germline V gene (reference sequence). This CDR3 is 17 amino acids long. With V trimmed by 7 bases and J by 6 bases, 15 bases remained unmatched. As DNA, the CDR3 is TGTGCCAGTACTCTCGGCGGGACAGGGTTTGTCCCCGGGGAGCTGTTTTTT. Translation: CASTLGGTGFVPGELFF.

V is TRBV6-5 and J is TRBJ2-1, with D uncertain. V was trimmed by 8 bases and J by 6 bases, leaving 17 bases between them. Germline V gene sequence: CDR1 MNHEY, CDR2 SVGAGI. CDR3 length: 14 residues. The CDR3, as DNA: TGTGCCAGCCAAAGTCCGCCGCGGAGCAATGAGCAGTTCTTC. Translation gives CASQSPPRSNEQFF.

The DNA of the CDR3 is TGCAGCGGGACCGGACAGATAGAAGCTTTCTTT. Residues: CSGTGQIEAFF. V is TRBV29-1 and J is TRBJ1-1; possibly TRBD1 for D (6 bases). Trimming took off 7 bases at V and 8 bases at J, with 14 bases between the two ends. The CDR3 covers 11 residues. Germline CDR1 and CDR2: SQVTM and ANQGSEA.

The chain uses TRBV5-1 and TRBJ1-1; D gene uncertain. CDR3 length equals 14 residues. V lost 4 bases and J 1 base, leaving 11 bases between the germline ends. The germline gives CDR1 SGHRS, CDR2 YFSETQ. The CDR3 DNA reads TGCGCCAGCAGCCCCGGAGTCTCGAACACTGAAGCTTTCTTT. Protein: CASSPGVSNTEAFF.

The chain joins TRBV7-9 to TRBJ2-7, with a tentative D call TRBD2 (5 bases). Germline V CDR1 and CDR2: SEHNR, FQNEAQ (reference sequence). Trimming took 5 bases from V and 4 from J, leaving 18 bases between them. This CDR3 contains 15 residues. The CDR3 region is CASSPPLAPAYEQYF. The CDR3 region has the DNA TGTGCCAGCAGCCCCCCCCTAGCACCAGCGTACGAGCAGTACTTC.